Included here is one T cell receptor beta chain sequence, with context. What it recognizes is unknown. These data are taken from a study of cytomegalovirus exposure and HLA in healthy donors. Points from the study as a whole: Clonal expansion was found to be greater in HLA-associated TCR beta chains than in equally common others in a later analysis. Three chains linked to CMV were shown in vitro to be specific for CMV antigens. Within an earlier analysis, most TCR beta V segments proved productive either about 90% or about 30% of the time.

Per the germline V gene, CDR1 is MDHEN and CDR2 is SYDVKM. The length of the CDR3 is 17 residues. The J segment lost 3 bases and the V segment lost 6 bases, leaving 16 bases of the junction unmatched. A multiplex PCR was run with 60 Vbeta primers and 13 Jbeta primers. Repertoires were generated with immunoSEQ multiplex PCR, while TCRdb's copy carries only in-frame clones and drops some. In the table there are approximately 100,000 clones, 70% to 80% of which are singletons. Sequencing input: PBMCs. The rearrangement links TRBV28 to TRBJ2-7; 8 nucleotides line up with TRBD2. This receptor was obtained from a female donor in good health and CMV-seronegative. The CDR3 spells CASRGMRGRGVRYEQYF. The CDR3 DNA reads as TGTGCCAGCAGGGGCATGCGGGGGCGGGGGGTACGCTACGAGCAGTACTTC.